The rows below give T cell receptor beta chains drawn from one sample of a study of T cell repertoires in cytomegalovirus infection. One entry per CDR3 protein results from TCRdb running MiXCR on the reads. Of 250,000 to 300,000 distinct CDR3 sequences listed, around 15% are singletons. Sequencing was performed on PBMCs. Every receptor here comes from a human donor in good health (CMV status not recorded). Some clones in this sample may be carry-over from other donors' samples. Both conserved end residues are part of each CDR3. A D gene is named only where the DNA matches it firmly. Expanded clones are given a class, and other clones once, few, many or no size at all.

NA	NA	TRBJ1-6	TRBV6-9	TGTCCCAGCAGTTATTCGTCAGGGGCCCTCCACTTT	CPSSYSSGALHF
many	NA	TRBJ1-1	TRBV7-2	TGTGCCAGCAGCCCCGCCGGGGGGATGACTGAAGCTTTCTTT	CASSPAGGMTEAFF
NA	TRBD1	TRBJ2-7	TRBV20-1	TGCAGTGCCGTGGGACAGGGGCCCTCCTACGAGCAGTACTTC	CSAVGQGPSYEQYF
many	TRBD1	TRBJ1-2	TRBV7-2	TGTGCCAGCAGCTTAGGGGGCGGGACAGTTGCTTATGGCTACACCTTC	CASSLGGGTVAYGYTF
few	NA	TRBJ2-2	TRBV6-2/TRBV6-3	TGTGCCAGCAGTTACTCGAAATGGGGGCTGTCCTTCACCGGGGAGCTGTTTTTT	CASSYSKWGLSFTGELFF
few	TRBD1	TRBJ2-7	TRBV20-1	TGCAGTGCTTATGGGACAGCTCCGTACGAGCAGTACTTC	CSAYGTAPYEQYF
few	NA	TRBJ2-2	TRBV20-1	TGCAGTGCTAGAGATTATGCCTCGGGGGAGCTGTTTTTT	CSARDYASGELFF
NA	TRBD1	TRBJ2-2	TRBV5-1	TGCGCCAGCAGCTCGGGACAGGGGGCCGGAACCGGGGAGCTGTTTTTT	CASSSGQGAGTGELFF
many	NA	TRBJ1-4	TRBV7-6	TGTGCCAGCAGCCCGCACTTTAATGAAAAACTGTTTTTT	CASSPHFNEKLFF
many	NA	TRBJ2-1	TRBV7-6	TGTGCCAGCAGCTTAGCTTCGGCGAGGTCCTACAATGAGCAGTTCTTC	CASSLASARSYNEQFF
NA	TRBD1	TRBJ2-4	TRBV29-1	TGCAGCGTTACCCTACAGGGGCCGGGGAACATTCAGTACTTC	CSVTLQGPGNIQYF
NA	NA	TRBJ1-1	TRBV20-1	TGCAGTGTGACCCGCGAGGCAAGAAACACTGAAGCTTTCTTT	CSVTREARNTEAFF